Listed below are T cell receptor beta chains from one sample, sequenced in a study of T cell repertoires in cytomegalovirus infection. Their specific antigens are unknown. TCRdb itself ran the reads through MiXCR, one entry per CDR3 protein. The table shows about 920,000 distinct CDR3 sequences, with approximately 30% occurring only once. The sequenced sample was cultured CD8+ T cells from PBMCs, obtained from culture after CMV antigen stimulation. These receptors were collected from a human donor in good health (CMV status not recorded). Some clones in this sample may be carry-over from other donors' samples. CDR3s include the opening cysteine and the closing phenylalanine or tryptophan. The D gene is left open where the match is weak. Clone size is not always given. Where it is, it says once, few, many or a class for expanded clones.

v_call	clone_size	j_call	d_call	cdr3_aa	cdr3_nt
TRBV6-2/TRBV6-3	-	TRBJ1-2	-	CASSRRGPTDYGYTF	TGTGCCAGCAGCCGCCGAGGGCCGACGGACTATGGCTACACCTTC
TRBV4-3	-	TRBJ2-1	TRBD2	CASSPLAGGSSYNEQFF	TGCGCCAGCAGCCCACTAGCGGGGGGTAGCTCCTACAATGAGCAGTTCTTC
TRBV7-8	-	TRBJ2-1	TRBD2	CASSLVGESGGAFGNEQFF	TGTGCCAGCAGCTTAGTTGGCGAAAGCGGGGGGGCCTTCGGTAATGAGCAGTTCTTC
TRBV7-7	-	TRBJ2-5	-	CASSPLDGLKETQYF	TGTGCTAGCAGCCCTCTGGACGGACTCAAAGAGACCCAGTACTTC
TRBV4-3	-	TRBJ1-6	-	CASSQVFPPQWSYNSPLHF	TGCGCCAGCAGCCAAGTTTTCCCCCCACAATGGAGCTATAATTCACCCCTCCACTTT
TRBV20-1	-	TRBJ2-5	TRBD2	CSARDVTSGGPMLGTQYF	TGCAGTGCTAGAGATGTCACTAGCGGGGGGCCCATGTTAGGGACCCAGTACTTC
TRBV6-2/TRBV6-3	few	TRBJ1-1	-	CASSVVVVYSNTEAFF	TGTGCCAGCTCAGTTGTGGTCGTTTATAGTAACACTGAAGCTTTCTTT
TRBV2	-	TRBJ1-2	TRBD1	CASSDGTANYGYTF	TGTGCCAGCAGTGACGGGACAGCTAACTATGGCTACACCTTC
TRBV13	-	TRBJ1-2	TRBD1	CASSPRQGPRGYTF	TGTGCCAGCAGCCCCCGACAGGGGCCCCGCGGCTACACCTTC
TRBV19	few	TRBJ2-1	-	CASAGPYTRNEQFF	TGTGCCAGCGCCGGGCCCTACACACGCAATGAGCAGTTCTTC
TRBV7-9	few	TRBJ1-2	-	CASSRPETGVNGYTF	TGTGCCAGCAGCCGCCCTGAGACAGGAGTAAATGGCTACACCTTC
TRBV6-5	-	TRBJ2-7	-	CASQGPYEQYF	TGTGCCAGCCAGGGTCCCTACGAGCAGTACTTC
TRBV7-2	-	TRBJ2-3	TRBD1	CASSSYSGGRSTDMQYF	TGTGCCAGCAGCTCCTATTCAGGGGGAAGGAGCACAGATATGCAGTATTTT
TRBV6-1	few	TRBJ1-1	-	CATTERDYDTEAFF	TGTGCCACCACTGAGAGGGACTACGACACTGAAGCTTTCTTT